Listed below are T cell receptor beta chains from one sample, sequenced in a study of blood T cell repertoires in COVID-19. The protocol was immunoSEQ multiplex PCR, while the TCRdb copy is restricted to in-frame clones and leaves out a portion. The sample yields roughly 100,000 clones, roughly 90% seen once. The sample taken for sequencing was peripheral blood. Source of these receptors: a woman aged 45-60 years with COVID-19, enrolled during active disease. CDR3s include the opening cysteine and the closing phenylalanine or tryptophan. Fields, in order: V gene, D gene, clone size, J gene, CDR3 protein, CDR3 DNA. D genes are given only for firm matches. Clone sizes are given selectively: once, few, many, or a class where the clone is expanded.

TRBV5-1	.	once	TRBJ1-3	CASSLPGAPGNTIYF	TGCGCCAGCAGCTTGCCAGGGGCTCCCGGAAACACCATATATTTT
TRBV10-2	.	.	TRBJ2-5	CASSDGSRETQYF	TGCGCCAGCAGTGACGGGAGTCGGGAGACCCAGTACTTC
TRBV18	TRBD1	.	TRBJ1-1	CASSPYRGRPEAFF	TGTGCCAGCTCACCATACAGGGGGAGGCCTGAAGCTTTCTTT
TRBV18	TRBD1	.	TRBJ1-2	CASSPKRQGPNYGYTF	TGTGCCAGCTCACCAAAGAGACAGGGTCCAAACTATGGCTACACCTTC
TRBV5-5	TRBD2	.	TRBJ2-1	CASSFSKSGTSGGNEQFF	TGTGCCAGCAGCTTCTCTAAATCCGGGACTAGCGGGGGCAATGAGCAGTTCTTC
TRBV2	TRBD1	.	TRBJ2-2	CASSAGQGNTGELFF	TGTGCCAGCTCAGCGGGACAGGGGAACACCGGGGAGCTGTTTTTT
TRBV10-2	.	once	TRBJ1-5	CASKGWGTGDQPQHF	TGCGCCAGCAAAGGTTGGGGTACAGGAGATCAGCCCCAGCATTTT
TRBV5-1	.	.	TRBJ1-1	CASSAGLNTEAFF	TGCGCCAGCAGCGCGGGACTAAACACTGAAGCTTTCTTT
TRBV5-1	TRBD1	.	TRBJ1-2	CASSTGGDPYGYTF	TGCGCCAGCAGTACAGGGGGGGATCCCTATGGCTACACCTTC
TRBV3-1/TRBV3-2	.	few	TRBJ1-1	CASSQDLMGRVGSTEAFF	TGTGCCAGCAGCCAAGACTTGATGGGCAGGGTAGGATCCACTGAAGCTTTCTTT
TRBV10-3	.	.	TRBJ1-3	CAIALDRSSGNTIYF	TGTGCCATCGCCCTCGACAGATCCTCTGGAAACACCATATATTTT
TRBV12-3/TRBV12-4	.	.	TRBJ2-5	CASSLYETQYF	TGTGCCAGCAGTTTATATGAGACCCAGTACTTC
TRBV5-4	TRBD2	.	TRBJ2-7	CASRQEGLASYEQYF	TGTGCCAGCAGACAGGAGGGACTAGCGTCCTACGAGCAGTACTTC
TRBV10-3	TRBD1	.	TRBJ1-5	CATSPGTGGGNQPQHF	TGTGCCACCAGTCCCGGGACAGGGGGCGGCAATCAGCCCCAGCATTTT
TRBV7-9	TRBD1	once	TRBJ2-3	CASSFDRDAQYF	TGTGCCAGCAGCTTTGACAGGGATGCGCAGTATTTT
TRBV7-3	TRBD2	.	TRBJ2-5	CASSLKGLASETQYF	TGTGCCAGCAGCTTAAAAGGACTAGCAAGCGAGACCCAGTACTTC
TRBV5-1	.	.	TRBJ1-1	CASSLAAQGVTEAFF	TGCGCCAGCAGCTTGGCCGCTCAGGGTGTAACTGAAGCTTTCTTT
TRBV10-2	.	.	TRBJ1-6	CASGGQGNSPLHF	TGCGCCAGCGGAGGGCAGGGCAATTCACCCCTCCACTTT
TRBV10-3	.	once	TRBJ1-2	CAISGGGLTYGYTF	TGTGCCATCTCTGGGGGAGGGTTAACCTATGGCTACACCTTC
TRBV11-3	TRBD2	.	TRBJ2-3	CASSIRFGGSTDTQYF	TGTGCCAGCAGCATACGGTTCGGGGGGAGCACAGATACGCAGTATTTT
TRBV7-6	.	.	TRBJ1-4	CASSDHGGVEANEKLFF	TGTGCCAGCAGCGATCACGGAGGGGTGGAGGCTAATGAAAAACTGTTTTTT
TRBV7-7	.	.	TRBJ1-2	CASSLWPAGFYGYTF	TGTGCCAGCAGCTTATGGCCCGCAGGGTTCTATGGCTACACCTTC
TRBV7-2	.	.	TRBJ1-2	CASSLGGGYGYTF	TGTGCCAGCAGCCTAGGGGGGGGCTATGGCTACACCTTC
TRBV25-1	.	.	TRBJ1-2	CASSSERAANYGYTF	TGTGCCAGCAGTTCTGAGAGGGCCGCTAACTATGGCTACACCTTC
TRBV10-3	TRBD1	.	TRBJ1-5	CAISATGVNQPQHF	TGTGCCATCAGTGCTACAGGGGTCAATCAGCCCCAGCATTTT
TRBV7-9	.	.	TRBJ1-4	CASSSQGGANEKLFF	TGTGCCAGCAGCTCGCAGGGCGGGGCTAATGAAAAACTGTTTTTT
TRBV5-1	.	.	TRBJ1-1	CASSLTTQGWTEAFF	TGCGCCAGCAGCTTGACGACACAGGGTTGGACTGAAGCTTTCTTT
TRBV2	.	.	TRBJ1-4	CASRGSTTNEKLFF	TGTGCCAGTCGGGGGAGTACAACTAATGAAAAACTGTTTTTT
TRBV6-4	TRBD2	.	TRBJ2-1	CASSDRVGLAGTNEQFF	TGTGCCAGCAGTGATAGGGTTGGGCTAGCGGGGACCAATGAGCAGTTCTTC
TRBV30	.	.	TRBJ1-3	CAWSRGTGGNTIYF	TGTGCCTGGAGTCGGGGGACGGGTGGAAACACCATATATTTT
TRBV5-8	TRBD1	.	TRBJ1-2	CASSPPPGQGSANYGYTF	TGTGCCAGCAGCCCCCCACCGGGACAGGGATCGGCTAACTATGGCTACACCTTC
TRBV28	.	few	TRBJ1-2	CASSWGLLGYTF	TGTGCCAGCAGTTGGGGACTCCTAGGCTACACCTTC
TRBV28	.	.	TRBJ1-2	CASSFGQGIGGYTF	TGTGCCAGCAGTTTTGGGCAGGGGATTGGTGGCTACACCTTC
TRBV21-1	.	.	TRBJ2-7	CASSQDNSYEQYF	TGTGCCAGCAGCCAAGACAACTCCTACGAGCAGTACTTC
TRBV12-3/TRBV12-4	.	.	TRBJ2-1	CASSLDSSDEQFF	TGTGCCAGCAGTTTAGATAGTAGCGATGAGCAGTTCTTC
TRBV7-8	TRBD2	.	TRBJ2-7	CASSPRTSSSYEQYF	TGTGCCAGCAGTCCTCGGACTAGCAGCTCCTACGAGCAGTACTTC
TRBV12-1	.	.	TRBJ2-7	CASRRTSGGPYEQYF	TGTGCCAGCAGGCGAACTAGCGGGGGGCCCTACGAGCAGTACTTC
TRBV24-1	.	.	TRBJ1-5	CATSGGDAQQPQHF	TGTGCCACCAGTGGAGGTGATGCGCAACAGCCCCAGCATTTT
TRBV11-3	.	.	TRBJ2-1	CASSRTLRGSHNEQFF	TGTGCCAGCAGCCGTACGCTCCGGGGGTCCCACAATGAGCAGTTCTTC
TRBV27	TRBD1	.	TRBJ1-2	CASSFTGAYGYTF	TGTGCCAGCAGTTTTACAGGGGCCTATGGCTACACCTTC
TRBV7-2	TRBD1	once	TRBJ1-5	CASSLTGGRQPQHF	TGTGCCAGCAGCTTGACAGGGGGCAGGCAGCCCCAGCATTTT
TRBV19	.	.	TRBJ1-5	CASSSSPVRRKGQPQHF	TGTGCCAGTAGTTCTTCCCCGGTCAGGAGGAAGGGTCAGCCCCAGCATTTT
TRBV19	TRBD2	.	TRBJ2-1	CASSIGLAGGPPNNEQFF	TGTGCCAGTAGTATAGGACTAGCGGGGGGCCCTCCCAACAATGAGCAGTTCTTC
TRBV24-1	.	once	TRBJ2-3	CATSDPRVGSTDTQYF	TGTGCCACCAGTGATCCCCGGGTTGGTAGCACAGATACGCAGTATTTT
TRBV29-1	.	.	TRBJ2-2	CSVDSRSTGELFF	TGCAGCGTTGATAGTCGGTCTACCGGGGAGCTGTTTTTT
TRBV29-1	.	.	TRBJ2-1	CSVVAGVGEQFF	TGCAGCGTCGTAGCCGGGGTAGGTGAGCAGTTCTTC
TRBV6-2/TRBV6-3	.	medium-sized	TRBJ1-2	CASSLASHWTEDYYGYTF	TGTGCCAGCAGCCTAGCGAGCCACTGGACAGAAGATTACTATGGCTACACCTTC